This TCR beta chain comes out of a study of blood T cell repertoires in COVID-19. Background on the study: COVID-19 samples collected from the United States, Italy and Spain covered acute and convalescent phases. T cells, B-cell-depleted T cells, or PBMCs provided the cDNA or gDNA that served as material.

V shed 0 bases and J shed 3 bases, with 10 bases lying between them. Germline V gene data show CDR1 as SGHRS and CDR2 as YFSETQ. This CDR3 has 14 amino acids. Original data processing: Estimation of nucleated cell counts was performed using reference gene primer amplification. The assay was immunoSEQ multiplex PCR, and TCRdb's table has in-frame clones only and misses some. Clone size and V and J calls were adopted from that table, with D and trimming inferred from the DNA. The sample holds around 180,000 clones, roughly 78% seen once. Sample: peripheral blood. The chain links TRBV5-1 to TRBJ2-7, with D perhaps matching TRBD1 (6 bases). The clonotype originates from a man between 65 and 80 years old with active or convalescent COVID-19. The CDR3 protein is CASSLDRANYEQYF. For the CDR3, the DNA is TGCGCCAGCAGCTTGGACAGGGCTAACTACGAGCAGTACTTC.